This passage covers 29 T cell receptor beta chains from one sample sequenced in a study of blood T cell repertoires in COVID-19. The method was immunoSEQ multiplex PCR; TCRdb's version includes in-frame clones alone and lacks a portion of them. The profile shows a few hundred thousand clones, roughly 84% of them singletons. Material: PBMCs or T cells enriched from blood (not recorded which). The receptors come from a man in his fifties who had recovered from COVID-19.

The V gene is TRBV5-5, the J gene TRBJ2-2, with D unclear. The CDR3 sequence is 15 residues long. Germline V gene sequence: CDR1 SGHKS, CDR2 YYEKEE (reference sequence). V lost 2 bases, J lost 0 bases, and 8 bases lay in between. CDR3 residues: CASSFSRTNTGELFF. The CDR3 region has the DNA TGTGCCAGCAGCTTTAGCCGGACGAACACCGGGGAGCTGTTTTTT.

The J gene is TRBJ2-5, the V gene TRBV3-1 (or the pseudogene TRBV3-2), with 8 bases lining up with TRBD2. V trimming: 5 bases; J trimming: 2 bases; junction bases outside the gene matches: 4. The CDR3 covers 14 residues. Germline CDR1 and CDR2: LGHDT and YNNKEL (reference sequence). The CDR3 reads CASSTRGGQETQYF. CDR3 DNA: TGTGCCAGCAGCACTCGGGGGGGTCAAGAGACCCAGTACTTC.

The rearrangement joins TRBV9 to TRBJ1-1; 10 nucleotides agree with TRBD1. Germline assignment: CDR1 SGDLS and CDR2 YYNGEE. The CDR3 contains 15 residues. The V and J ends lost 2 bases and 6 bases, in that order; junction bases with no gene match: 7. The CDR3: CASSVDSGQGAEAFF. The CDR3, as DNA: TGTGCCAGCAGCGTGGACTCAGGACAGGGGGCTGAAGCTTTCTTT. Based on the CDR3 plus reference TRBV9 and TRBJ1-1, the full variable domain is DSGVTQTPKHLITATGQRVTLRCSPRSGDLSVYWYQQSLDQGLQFLIQYYNGEERAKGNILERFSAQQFPDLHSELNLSSLELGDSALYFCASSVDSGQGAEAFFGQGTRLTVV.

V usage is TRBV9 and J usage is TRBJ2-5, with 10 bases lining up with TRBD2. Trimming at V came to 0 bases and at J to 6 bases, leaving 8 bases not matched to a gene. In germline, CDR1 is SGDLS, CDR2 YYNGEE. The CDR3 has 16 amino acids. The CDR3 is CASSVASSGGAQTQYF. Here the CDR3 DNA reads TGTGCCAGCAGCGTAGCATCCAGCGGGGGGGCTCAGACCCAGTACTTC.

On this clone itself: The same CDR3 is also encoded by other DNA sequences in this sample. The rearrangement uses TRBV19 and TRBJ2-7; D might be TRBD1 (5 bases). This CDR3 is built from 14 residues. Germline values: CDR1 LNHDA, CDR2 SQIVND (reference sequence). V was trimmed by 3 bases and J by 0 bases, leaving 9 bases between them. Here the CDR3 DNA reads TGTGCCAGTAGTATTCAGGGTGGCTCCTACGAGCAGTACTTC. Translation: CASSIQGGSYEQYF. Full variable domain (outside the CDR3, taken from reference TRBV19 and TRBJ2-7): DGGITQSPKYLFRKEGQNVTLSCEQNLNHDAMYWYRQDPGQGLRLIYYSQIVNDFQKGDIAEGYSVSREKKESFPLTVTSAQKNPTAFYLCASSIQGGSYEQYFGPGTRLTVT.

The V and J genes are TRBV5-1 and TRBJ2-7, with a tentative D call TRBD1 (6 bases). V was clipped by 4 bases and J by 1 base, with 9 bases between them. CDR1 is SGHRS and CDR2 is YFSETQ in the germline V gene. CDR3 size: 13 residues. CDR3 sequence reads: CASSPGQSYEQYF. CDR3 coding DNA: TGCGCCAGCAGCCCAGGACAGTCCTACGAGCAGTACTTC. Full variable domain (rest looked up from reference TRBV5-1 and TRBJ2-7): KAGVTQTPRYLIKTRGQQVTLSCSPISGHRSVSWYQQTPGQGLQFLFEYFSETQRNKGNFPGRFSGRQFSNSRSEMNVSTLELGDSALYLCASSPGQSYEQYFGPGTRLTVT.

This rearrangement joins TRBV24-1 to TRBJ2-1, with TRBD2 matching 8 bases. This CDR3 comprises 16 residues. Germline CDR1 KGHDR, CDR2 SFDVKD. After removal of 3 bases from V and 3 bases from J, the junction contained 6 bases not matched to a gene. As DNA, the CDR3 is TGTGCCACCAGTGATCCGGGGGGGGAGAACTACAATGAGCAGTTCTTC. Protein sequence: CATSDPGGENYNEQFF.

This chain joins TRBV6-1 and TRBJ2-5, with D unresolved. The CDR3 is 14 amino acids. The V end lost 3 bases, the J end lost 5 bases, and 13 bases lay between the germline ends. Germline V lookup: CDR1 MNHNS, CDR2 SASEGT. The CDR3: CASSDGAPVETQYF. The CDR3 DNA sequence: TGTGCCAGCAGTGATGGAGCGCCCGTGGAGACCCAGTACTTC.

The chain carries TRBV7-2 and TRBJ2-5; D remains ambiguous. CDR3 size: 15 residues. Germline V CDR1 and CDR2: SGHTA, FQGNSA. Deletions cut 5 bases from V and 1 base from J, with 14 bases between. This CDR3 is CASSTLRNLQETQYF. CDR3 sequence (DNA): TGTGCCAGCAGCACACTACGGAACCTCCAAGAGACCCAGTACTTC.

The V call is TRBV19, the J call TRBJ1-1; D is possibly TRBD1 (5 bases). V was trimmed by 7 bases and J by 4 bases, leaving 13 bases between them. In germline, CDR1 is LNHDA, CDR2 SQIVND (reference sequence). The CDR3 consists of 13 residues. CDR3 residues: CASKSSGVTEAFF. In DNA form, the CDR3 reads TGTGCCAGTAAAAGTTCGGGGGTCACTGAAGCTTTCTTT.

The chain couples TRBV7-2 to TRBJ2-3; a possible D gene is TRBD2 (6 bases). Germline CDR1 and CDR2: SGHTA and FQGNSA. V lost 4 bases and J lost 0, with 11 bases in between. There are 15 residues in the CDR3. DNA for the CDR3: TGTGCCAGCAGCTCTATAGCGGCTAGCACAGATACGCAGTATTTT. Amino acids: CASSSIAASTDTQYF.

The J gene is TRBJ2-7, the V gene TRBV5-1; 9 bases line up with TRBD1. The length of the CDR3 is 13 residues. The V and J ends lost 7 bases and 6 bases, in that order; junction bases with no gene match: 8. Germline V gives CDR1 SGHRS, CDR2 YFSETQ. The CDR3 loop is CASSRDRVGEQYF. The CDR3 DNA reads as TGCGCCAGCTCCCGGGACAGGGTGGGCGAGCAGTACTTC.

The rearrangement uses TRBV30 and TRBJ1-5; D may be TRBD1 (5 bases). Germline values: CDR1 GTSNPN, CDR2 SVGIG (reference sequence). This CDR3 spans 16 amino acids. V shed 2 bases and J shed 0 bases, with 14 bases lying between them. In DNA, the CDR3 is TGTGCCTGGAGTCCCCTGGGGCGAATTAGCAATCAGCCCCAGCATTTT. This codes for CAWSPLGRISNQPQHF. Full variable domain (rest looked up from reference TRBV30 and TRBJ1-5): SQTIHQWPATLVQPVGSPLSLECTVEGTSNPNLYWYRQAAGRGLQLLFYSVGIGQISSEVPQNLSASRPQDRQFILSSKKLLLSDSGFYLCAWSPLGRISNQPQHFGDGTRLSIL.

In nucleotides, the CDR3 is TGTGCCAGCAGCCAACTGGGGCGCTTGGACACTGAAGCTTTCTTT. Its protein is CASSQLGRLDTEAFF. This chain links TRBV3-1 (or the pseudogene TRBV3-2) with TRBJ1-1, with a possible D match to TRBD1 (5 bases). V shed 2 bases and J shed 3 bases, with 13 bases lying between them. In germline, CDR1 is LGHDT, CDR2 YNNKEL (reference sequence). The CDR3 is 15 residues long.

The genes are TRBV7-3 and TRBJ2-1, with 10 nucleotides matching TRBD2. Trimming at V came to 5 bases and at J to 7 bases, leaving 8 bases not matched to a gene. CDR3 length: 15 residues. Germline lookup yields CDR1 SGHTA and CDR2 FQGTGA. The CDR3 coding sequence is TGTGCCAGCAGCGAACAGGGACTAGCGAGGAATGAGCAGTTCTTC. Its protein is CASSEQGLARNEQFF. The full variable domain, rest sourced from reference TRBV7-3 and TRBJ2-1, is GAGVSQTPSNKVTEKGKYVELRCDPISGHTALYWYRQSLGQGPEFLIYFQGTGAADDSGLPNDRFFAVRPEGSVSTLKIQRTERGDSAVYLCASSEQGLARNEQFFGPGTRLTVL.

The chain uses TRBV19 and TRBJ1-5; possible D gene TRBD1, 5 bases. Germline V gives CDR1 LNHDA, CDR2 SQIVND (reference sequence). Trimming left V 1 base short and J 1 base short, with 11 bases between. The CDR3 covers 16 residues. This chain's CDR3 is CASSIVGGRSNQPQHF. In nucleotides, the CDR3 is TGTGCCAGTAGTATAGTGGGGGGTCGGAGCAATCAGCCCCAGCATTTT.

DNA of the CDR3: TGTGCCAGCACGGCGCTAGGCCCCTACAATGAGCAGTTCTTC. Protein sequence: CASTALGPYNEQFF. This chain links TRBV6-5 with TRBJ2-1; D ambiguous. CDR3 length: 14 residues. Germline CDR1 is MNHEY and CDR2 is SVGAGI. Trimming shortened V by 7 bases and J by 2 bases, and 12 bases separated the two germline ends.

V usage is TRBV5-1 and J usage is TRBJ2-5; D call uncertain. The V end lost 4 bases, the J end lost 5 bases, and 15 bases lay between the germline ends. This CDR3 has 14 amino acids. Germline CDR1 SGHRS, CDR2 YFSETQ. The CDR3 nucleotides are TGCGCCAGCAGCCCGAAGCAGGTTTTGGAGACCCAGTACTTC. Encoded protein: CASSPKQVLETQYF.

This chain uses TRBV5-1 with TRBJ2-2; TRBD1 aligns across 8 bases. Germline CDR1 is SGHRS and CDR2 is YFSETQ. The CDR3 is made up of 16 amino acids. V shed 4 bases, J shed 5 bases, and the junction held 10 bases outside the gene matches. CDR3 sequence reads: CASSPRQGARTGELFF. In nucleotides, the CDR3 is TGCGCCAGCAGCCCCCGGCAGGGGGCCCGGACCGGGGAGCTGTTTTTT.

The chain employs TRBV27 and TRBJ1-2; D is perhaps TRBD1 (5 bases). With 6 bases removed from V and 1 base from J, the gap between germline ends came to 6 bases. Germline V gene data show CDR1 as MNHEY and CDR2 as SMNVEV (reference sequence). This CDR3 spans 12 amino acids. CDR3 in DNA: TGTGCCAGCAGCGGACATAACTATGGCTACACCTTC. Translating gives CASSGHNYGYTF.

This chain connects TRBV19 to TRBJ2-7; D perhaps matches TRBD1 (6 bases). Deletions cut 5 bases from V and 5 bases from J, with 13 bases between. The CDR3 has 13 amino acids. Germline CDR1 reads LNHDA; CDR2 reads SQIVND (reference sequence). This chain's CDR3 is CASSGGHDDEQYF. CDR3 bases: TGTGCCAGTAGTGGGGGACACGATGACGAGCAGTACTTC.

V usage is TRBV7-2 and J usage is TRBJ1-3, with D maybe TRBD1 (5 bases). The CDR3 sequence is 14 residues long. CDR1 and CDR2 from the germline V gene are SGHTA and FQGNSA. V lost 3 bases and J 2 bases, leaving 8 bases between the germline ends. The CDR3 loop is CASSLTDTGNTIYF. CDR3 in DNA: TGTGCCAGCAGCTTGACAGATACTGGAAACACCATATATTTT.

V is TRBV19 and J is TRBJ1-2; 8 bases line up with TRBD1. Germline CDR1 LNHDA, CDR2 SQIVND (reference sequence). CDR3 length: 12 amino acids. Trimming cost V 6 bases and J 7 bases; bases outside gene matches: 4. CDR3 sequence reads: CASSLDRGGYTF. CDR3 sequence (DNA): TGTGCCAGTAGCCTCGACAGGGGTGGCTACACCTTC.

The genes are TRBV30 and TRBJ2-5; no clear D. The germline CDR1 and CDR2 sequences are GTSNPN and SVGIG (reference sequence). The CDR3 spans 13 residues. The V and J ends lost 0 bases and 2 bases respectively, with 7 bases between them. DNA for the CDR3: TGTGCCTGGAGTGTATCGGTACAAGAGACCCAGTACTTC. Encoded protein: CAWSVSVQETQYF. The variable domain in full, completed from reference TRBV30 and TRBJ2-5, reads SQTIHQWPATLVQPVGSPLSLECTVEGTSNPNLYWYRQAAGRGLQLLFYSVGIGQISSEVPQNLSASRPQDRQFILSSKKLLLSDSGFYLCAWSVSVQETQYFGPGTRLLVL.

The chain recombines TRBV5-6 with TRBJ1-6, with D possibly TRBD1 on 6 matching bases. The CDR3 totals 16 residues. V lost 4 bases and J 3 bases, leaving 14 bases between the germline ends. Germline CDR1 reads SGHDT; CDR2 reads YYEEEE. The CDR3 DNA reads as TGTGCCAGCAGCGTGGGGTCCAGGGGCTATAATTCACCCCTCCACTTT. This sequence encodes CASSVGSRGYNSPLHF.

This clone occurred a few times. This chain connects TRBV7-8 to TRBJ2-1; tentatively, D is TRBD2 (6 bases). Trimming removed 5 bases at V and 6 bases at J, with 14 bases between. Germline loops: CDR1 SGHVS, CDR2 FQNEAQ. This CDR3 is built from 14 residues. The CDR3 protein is CASSHRPGGNEQFF. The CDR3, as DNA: TGTGCCAGCAGCCACCGCCCCGGGGGCAATGAGCAGTTCTTC.

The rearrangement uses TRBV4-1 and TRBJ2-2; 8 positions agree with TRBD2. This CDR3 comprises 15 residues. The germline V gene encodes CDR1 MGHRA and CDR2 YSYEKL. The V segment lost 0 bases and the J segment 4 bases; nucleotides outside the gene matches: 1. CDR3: CASSQEAGGTGELFF. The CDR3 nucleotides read TGCGCCAGCAGCCAAGAGGCGGGAGGCACCGGGGAGCTGTTTTTT.

CDR3 in amino acids: CASSASDSGYYNEQFF. CDR3 DNA sequence: TGTGCCAGCAGTGCTTCGGACAGTGGGTACTACAATGAGCAGTTCTTC. The chain employs TRBV2 and TRBJ2-1; TRBD1 is a possible D gene (6 bases). Germline CDR1 is SNHLY and CDR2 is FYNNEI. V dropped 4 bases and J dropped 3 bases, with 16 bases sitting between them. The CDR3 sequence is 16 residues long. The whole variable domain, remainder taken from reference TRBV2 and TRBJ2-1, is EPEVTQTPSHQVTQMGQEVILRCVPISNHLYFYWYRQILGQKVEFLVSFYNNEISEKSEIFDDQFSVERPDGSNFTLKIRSTKLEDSAMYFCASSASDSGYYNEQFFGPGTRLTVL.

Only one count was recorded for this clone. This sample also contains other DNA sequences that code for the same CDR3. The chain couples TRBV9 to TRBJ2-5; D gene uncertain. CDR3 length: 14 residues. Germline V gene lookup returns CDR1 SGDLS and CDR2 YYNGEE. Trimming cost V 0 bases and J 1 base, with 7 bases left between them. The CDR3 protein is CASSVGGSQETQYF. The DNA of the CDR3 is TGTGCCAGCAGCGTAGGCGGCTCCCAAGAGACCCAGTACTTC. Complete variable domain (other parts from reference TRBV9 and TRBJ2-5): DSGVTQTPKHLITATGQRVTLRCSPRSGDLSVYWYQQSLDQGLQFLIQYYNGEERAKGNILERFSAQQFPDLHSELNLSSLELGDSALYFCASSVGGSQETQYFGPGTRLLVL.